These 19 T cell receptor beta chains were all obtained from the same sample, sequenced in a study of blood T cell repertoires in COVID-19. Produced via immunoSEQ multiplex PCR; TCRdb's table is partial and in-frame only. The sample records around 270,000 clones, roughly 85% being singletons. Sequenced material: PBMCs or T cells enriched from blood (not recorded which). The receptor source for this set is a woman in her twenties or thirties who had recovered from COVID-19.

The genes are TRBV18 and TRBJ1-1; 8 positions agree with TRBD1. The CDR3 consists of 13 residues. CDR1 is KGHSH, CDR2 LQKENI, per germline. J was trimmed by 5 bases and V by 3 bases; bases with no gene match: 2. The CDR3 spells CASSPTGGTEAFF. The CDR3 DNA is TGTGCCAGCTCACCTACAGGGGGAACTGAAGCTTTCTTT.

The chain couples TRBV16 to TRBJ2-4, with TRBD1 matching 7 bases. The CDR3 runs 14 residues. The ends lost 4 bases at V and 5 bases at J; junction bases unmatched: 5. Germline V gene data show CDR1 as KGHSY and CDR2 as FQNENV. The CDR3 region is CASSPSGTENIQYF. CDR3 coding DNA: TGTGCCAGCAGCCCCTCAGGGACAGAAAACATTCAGTACTTC.

The genes are TRBV11-3 and TRBJ1-2; TRBD1 matches 10 bases. The V gene end was trimmed by 2 bases and the J gene end by 5 bases; junction bases not matched to a gene: 11. The CDR3 has 17 amino acids. In germline, CDR1 is SGHNT, CDR2 YENEEA. This chain's CDR3 is CASSLYGWTGGRYGYTF. The CDR3 region has the DNA TGTGCCAGCAGCTTATACGGGTGGACAGGGGGTAGGTATGGCTACACCTTC. Full variable domain (missing parts from reference TRBV11-3 and TRBJ1-2): EAGVVQSPRYKIIEKKQPVAFWCNPISGHNTLYWYLQNLGQGPELLIRYENEEAVDDSQLPKDRFSAERLKGVDSTLKIQPAELGDSAVYLCASSLYGWTGGRYGYTFGSGTRLTVV.

The CDR3 region has the DNA TGTGCCAGCAGCTATAACAGGGGCGTGCCCCAGCATTTT. It is translated as CASSYNRGVPQHF. This sequence joins TRBV5-4 and TRBJ1-5; TRBD1 agrees at 7 bases. This CDR3 is built from 13 residues. V lost 3 bases, J lost 9 bases, and 6 bases stayed unmatched. Looked up from germline, CDR1 is SGHNT and CDR2 is YYREEE (reference sequence).

The chain recombines TRBV15 with TRBJ2-7; D possibly corresponds to TRBD1 (6 bases). The CDR3 contains 14 residues. V shed 5 bases and J shed 5 bases, with 16 bases lying between them. CDR1 and CDR2 from the germline V gene are LNHNV and YYDKDF (reference sequence). CDR3 region: CATSFLGAGDEQYF. CDR3 DNA sequence: TGTGCCACCAGCTTTCTGGGGGCAGGGGACGAGCAGTACTTC.

The V gene is TRBV7-2, the J gene TRBJ2-7; TRBD2 might be the D (5 bases). The length of the CDR3 is 13 residues. Germline CDR1 and CDR2: SGHTA and FQGNSA. Trimming took off 0 bases at V and 9 bases at J, with 12 bases between the two ends. CDR3 bases: TGTGCCAGCAGCTTAGCCCTCACTGGGAGGCAGTACTTC. Translation: CASSLALTGRQYF.

V usage is TRBV7-9 and J usage is TRBJ2-2; D not certain. This CDR3 contains 13 residues. Per the germline V gene, CDR1 is SEHNR and CDR2 is FQNEAQ (reference sequence). Deletions cut 8 bases from V and 5 bases from J, with 12 bases between. This CDR3 reads CASGPRWTGELFF. In DNA, the CDR3 is TGTGCCAGCGGGCCCCGATGGACCGGGGAGCTGTTTTTT.

The chain carries TRBV24-1 and TRBJ2-5, with 7 bases identical to TRBD1. The CDR3 extends over 13 amino acids. The V segment lost 8 bases and the J segment 5 bases; nucleotides outside the gene matches: 7. From germline, CDR1 is KGHDR and CDR2 SFDVKD. The CDR3 protein is CATTPTGSETQYF. CDR3 DNA: TGTGCCACCACCCCGACAGGGTCGGAGACCCAGTACTTC.

This chain links TRBV24-1 with TRBJ2-7; TRBD1 matches at 8 bases. CDR1 is KGHDR and CDR2 is SFDVKD in the germline V gene. The CDR3 is 15 amino acids. With V trimmed by 2 bases and J by 3 bases, 5 bases remained unmatched. CDR3 sequence reads: CATSDSRQGRYEQYF. For the CDR3, the DNA is TGTGCCACCAGTGATTCGAGACAGGGGCGCTACGAGCAGTACTTC.

The rearrangement links TRBV6-5 to TRBJ1-3; no firm D call. The ends were cut back, 11 bases at V and 4 bases at J, with 9 bases in the middle. Germline V lookup: CDR1 MNHEY, CDR2 SVGAGI. This CDR3 spans 11 amino acids. The CDR3 loop is CACQVGNTIYF. The CDR3 bases are TGTGCCTGTCAGGTCGGAAACACCATATATTTT.

V usage is TRBV10-3 and J usage is TRBJ1-6; a weak D match, TRBD1 (6 bases). In germline, CDR1 is ENHRY, CDR2 SYGVKD. With 0 bases removed from V and 0 bases from J, the gap between germline ends came to 6 bases. The CDR3 totals 16 residues. CDR3 in amino acids: CAISESRGSYNSPLHF. Written as DNA, the CDR3 is TGTGCCATCAGTGAGTCCAGGGGCTCCTATAATTCACCCCTCCACTTT.

This chain joins TRBV11-2 and TRBJ1-1; D unclear. The ends were cut back, 4 bases at V and 6 bases at J, with 15 bases in the middle. The CDR3 consists of 14 residues. CDR1 SGHAT and CDR2 FQNNGV come from the germline V gene. In DNA, the CDR3 is TGTGCCAGCAGCTCATCTATTAGTACCCCTGAAGCTTTCTTT. Translated: CASSSSISTPEAFF.

This chain uses TRBV11-2 with TRBJ1-2, with 7 bases fitting TRBD1. The V segment lost 4 bases and the J segment 8 bases; nucleotides outside the gene matches: 7. The CDR3 covers 13 residues. Per the germline V gene, CDR1 is SGHAT and CDR2 is FQNNGV. This chain's CDR3 is CASSSRQGEGYTF. Here the CDR3 DNA reads TGTGCCAGCAGCTCAAGACAGGGAGAAGGCTACACCTTC.

The genes are TRBV7-9 and TRBJ1-1; D not certain. Germline loops: CDR1 SEHNR, CDR2 FQNEAQ (reference sequence). The CDR3 covers 13 residues. V shed 0 bases and J shed 7 bases, with 9 bases lying between them. DNA of the CDR3: TGTGCCAGCAGCTTAGCGTGGGGAGGTGAAGCTTTCTTT. Translation gives CASSLAWGGEAFF.

The V and J genes are TRBV19 and TRBJ1-1; 8 positions agree with TRBD1. Germline assignment: CDR1 LNHDA and CDR2 SQIVND (reference sequence). After removal of 1 base from V and 0 bases from J, the junction contained 4 bases not matched to a gene. This CDR3 region has 16 residues. The CDR3 sequence: CASSIVAGGMNTEAFF. The CDR3 DNA is TGTGCCAGTAGTATAGTGGCAGGGGGCATGAACACTGAAGCTTTCTTT.

This sequence joins TRBV5-1 and TRBJ2-7; unclear D gene. The germline CDR1 and CDR2 sequences are SGHRS and YFSETQ. This CDR3 has 14 amino acids. The ends were cut back, 4 bases at V and 0 bases at J, with 11 bases in the middle. The DNA for the CDR3 is TGCGCCAGCAGCGCTAATTCTGCCTCCTACGAGCAGTACTTC. Translation gives CASSANSASYEQYF.

The CDR3: CASSYSSTGKEKLFF. CDR3 DNA sequence: TGTGCCAGCAGTTACTCGAGCACAGGGAAGGAAAAACTGTTTTTT. The V call is TRBV6-5, the J call TRBJ1-4; TRBD1 might be the D (6 bases). Germline V CDR1 and CDR2: MNHEY, SVGAGI. V lost 0 bases to trimming and J lost 8 bases, with 13 bases between them. The CDR3 runs to 15 residues.

This chain links TRBV28 with TRBJ1-2; 9 bases map to TRBD1. V lost 4 bases to trimming and J lost 4 bases; unmatched junction nucleotides: 10. Germline V gives CDR1 MDHEN, CDR2 SYDVKM. This CDR3 contains 16 residues. CDR3 residues: CASSSPLQGASYGYTF. The CDR3 DNA is TGTGCCAGCAGTTCGCCCCTACAGGGGGCCTCCTATGGCTACACCTTC.

The CDR3 is CASSSPTRFGNGYTF. CDR3 coding DNA: TGTGCCAGCAGCTCTCCTACCAGGTTCGGGAATGGCTACACCTTC. The chain employs TRBV5-6 and TRBJ1-2; D gene uncertain. The CDR3 runs 15 residues. The germline V and J ends were trimmed by 3 bases and 6 bases, with 18 bases remaining between them. Germline assignment: CDR1 SGHDT and CDR2 YYEEEE.